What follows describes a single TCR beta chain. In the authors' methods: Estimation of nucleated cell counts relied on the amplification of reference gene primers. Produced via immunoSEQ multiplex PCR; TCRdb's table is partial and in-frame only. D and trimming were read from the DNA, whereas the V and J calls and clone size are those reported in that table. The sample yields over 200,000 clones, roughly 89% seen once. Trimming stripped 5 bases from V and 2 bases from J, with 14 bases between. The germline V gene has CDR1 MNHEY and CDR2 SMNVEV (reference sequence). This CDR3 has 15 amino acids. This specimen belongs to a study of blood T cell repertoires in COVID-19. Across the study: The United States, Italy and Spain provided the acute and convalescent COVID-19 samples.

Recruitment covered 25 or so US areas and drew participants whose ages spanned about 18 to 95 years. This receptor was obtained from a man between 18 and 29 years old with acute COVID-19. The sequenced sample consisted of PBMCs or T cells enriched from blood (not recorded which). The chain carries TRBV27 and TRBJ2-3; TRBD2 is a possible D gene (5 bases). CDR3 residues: CASSPAGGNTDTQYF. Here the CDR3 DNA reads TGTGCCAGCAGTCCCGCGGGCGGCAACACAGATACGCAGTATTTT.